This TCR beta chain was documented in a study of cytomegalovirus exposure and HLA in healthy donors. Germline CDR1 GTSNPN, CDR2 SVGIG (reference sequence). The CDR3 has 15 residues. Trimming removed 1 base from V and 5 bases from J; junction bases left unmatched: 3. The PCR ran on 60 Vbeta and 13 Jbeta primers. Method: immunoSEQ multiplex PCR; TCRdb's copy keeps in-frame clones and lacks some. Seen here are around 200,000 clones, 75% to 90% observed once, and the top ten hold roughly 0.7%. This clonotype was obtained from a boy between 10 and 17 years old in good health and CMV-seronegative. The chain employs TRBV30 and TRBJ1-5; 12 bases are a match to TRBD1. Material: PBMCs. In DNA form, the CDR3 reads TGTGCCTGGAGTGCAGGGACAGGGGGCTATCAGCCCCAGCATTTT. Translated: CAWSAGTGGYQPQHF.